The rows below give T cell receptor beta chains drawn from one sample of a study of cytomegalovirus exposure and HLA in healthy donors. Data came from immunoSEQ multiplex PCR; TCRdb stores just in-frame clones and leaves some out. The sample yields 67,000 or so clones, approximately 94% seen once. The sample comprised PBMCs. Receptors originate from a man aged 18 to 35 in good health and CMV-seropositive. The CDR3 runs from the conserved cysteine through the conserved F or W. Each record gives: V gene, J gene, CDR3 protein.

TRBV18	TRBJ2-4	CASSPFGVLAKNIQYF
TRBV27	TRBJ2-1	CASSLRGIQGLPHNEQFF
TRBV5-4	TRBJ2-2	CASSLEQGGSGELFF
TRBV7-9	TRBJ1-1	CASSLEQGGRFF
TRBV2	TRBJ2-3	CASSGLFGTDTQYF
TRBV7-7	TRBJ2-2	CASSPGTGLTGELFF
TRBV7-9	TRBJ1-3	CASSNGDRAFGNTIYF
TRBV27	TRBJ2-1	CASTLAGGQSSEQFF
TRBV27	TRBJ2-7	CASSLSYGYEQYF
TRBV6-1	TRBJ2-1	CASSQEGGHDEQFF
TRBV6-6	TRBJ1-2	CASSYLDRPNLDGYTF
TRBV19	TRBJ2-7	CASSISGQRGIYEQYF
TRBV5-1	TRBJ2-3	CASSLGGSADTQYF
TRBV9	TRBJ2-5	CASSAGGRETQYF
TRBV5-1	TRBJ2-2	CASSPTGDTGELFF
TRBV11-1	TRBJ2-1	CASSGGRDNEQFF
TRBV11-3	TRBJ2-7	CASSSGLGTYEQYF
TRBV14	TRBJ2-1	CASSYRTSGKSSYNEQFF
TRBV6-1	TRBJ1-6	CASSDAAGQVGSPLHF